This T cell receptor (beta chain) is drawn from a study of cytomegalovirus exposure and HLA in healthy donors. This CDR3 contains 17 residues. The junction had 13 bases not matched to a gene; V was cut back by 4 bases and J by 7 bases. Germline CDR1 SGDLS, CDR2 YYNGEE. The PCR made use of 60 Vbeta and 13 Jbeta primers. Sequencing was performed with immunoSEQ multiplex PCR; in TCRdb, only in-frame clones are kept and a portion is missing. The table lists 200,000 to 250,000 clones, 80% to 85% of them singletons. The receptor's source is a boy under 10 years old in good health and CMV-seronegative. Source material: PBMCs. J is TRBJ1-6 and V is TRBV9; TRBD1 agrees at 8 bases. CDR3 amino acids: CASSPGQGSVGNSPLHF. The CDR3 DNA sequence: TGTGCCAGCAGCCCTGGACAGGGATCGGTGGGGAATTCACCCCTCCACTTT.